The 19 T cell receptor beta chains presented below share a single source sample, sequenced in a study of CD4 T cells in relation to SARS-CoV-2 and coronaviruses. Profiling relied on immunoSEQ multiplex PCR, and the TCRdb table lists in-frame clones only, not all of them. This table has 35,000 to 40,000 clones, approximately 83% appearing once. The source material was memory CD4+ T cells from PBMCs. These receptors were taken from an adult with COVID-19.

The V gene is TRBV19, the J gene TRBJ2-1; 8 bases are shared with TRBD1. CDR3 length: 15 residues. After removal of 3 bases from V and 5 bases from J, the junction contained 6 bases not matched to a gene. Germline V gene data show CDR1 as LNHDA and CDR2 as SQIVND (reference sequence). This chain's CDR3 is CASSIPDRVNNEQFF. The CDR3 nucleotides read TGTGCCAGTAGTATCCCGGACAGGGTAAACAATGAGCAGTTCTTC. The full variable domain, rest sourced from reference TRBV19 and TRBJ2-1, is DGGITQSPKYLFRKEGQNVTLSCEQNLNHDAMYWYRQDPGQGLRLIYYSQIVNDFQKGDIAEGYSVSREKKESFPLTVTSAQKNPTAFYLCASSIPDRVNNEQFFGPGTRLTVL.

This clone has a handful of counts. The chain uses TRBV5-1 and TRBJ1-1, with 7 bases that match TRBD1. This CDR3 has 11 amino acids. The trim removed 4 bases at V and 11 bases at J, leaving 5 bases unmatched. Looked up from germline, CDR1 is SGHRS and CDR2 is YFSETQ. CDR3 in DNA: TGCGCCAGCAGCGAGACAGGGAACGCTTTCTTT. Translation gives CASSETGNAFF.

This chain joins TRBV6-1 and TRBJ1-1; D possibly corresponds to TRBD1 (6 bases). The CDR3 is 16 amino acids. The germline CDR1 and CDR2 sequences are MNHNS and SASEGT. The V and J ends lost 2 bases and 11 bases respectively, with 24 bases between them. CDR3 nucleotides: TGTGCCAGCAGTGAATTCACGCGGGGGGCCGCGGACGGTGCTTTCTTT. Protein sequence: CASSEFTRGAADGAFF.

V is TRBV7-6 and J is TRBJ2-3; a possible D gene is TRBD2 (6 bases). Between the trimmed V and J ends, which lost 7 bases and 5 bases, there was a span of 19 bases. Germline V gene lookup returns CDR1 SGHVS and CDR2 FNYEAQ. The length of the CDR3 is 15 residues. Here the CDR3 reads CASKPRRGGGDTQYF. CDR3 in DNA: TGTGCCAGCAAACCCCGGAGGGGCGGAGGAGATACGCAGTATTTT.

This sequence joins TRBV2 and TRBJ1-5; D gene unclear. Germline V CDR1 and CDR2: SNHLY, FYNNEI. The CDR3 has 14 residues. Trimming cost V 6 bases and J 2 bases, with 11 bases left between them. CDR3 coding DNA: TGTGCCAGCAGCCTGGAGATACGCAATCAGCCCCAGCATTTT. It is translated as CASSLEIRNQPQHF. Together with reference TRBV2 and TRBJ1-5, the CDR3 gives the full variable domain: EPEVTQTPSHQVTQMGQEVILRCVPISNHLYFYWYRQILGQKVEFLVSFYNNEISEKSEIFDDQFSVERPDGSNFTLKIRSTKLEDSAMYFCASSLEIRNQPQHFGDGTRLSIL.

This chain links TRBV4-2 with TRBJ1-4, with TRBD1 as a possible D gene (5 bases). V dropped 8 bases and J dropped 4 bases, with 14 bases sitting between them. The CDR3 has 14 residues. CDR1 and CDR2 (germline): LGHNA, YNFKEQ. CDR3 bases: TGTGCCAGCGGCGGGACCTCAGATAATGAAAAACTGTTTTTT. Its protein product is CASGGTSDNEKLFF.

The chain links TRBV9 to TRBJ2-3; D gene unclear. This CDR3 has 12 residues. From germline, CDR1 is SGDLS and CDR2 YYNGEE. Between the trimmed V and J ends, which lost 6 bases and 6 bases, there was a span of 11 bases. CDR3 nucleotides: TGTGCCAGCACTCCGGGTGGGGATACGCAGTATTTT. Translated: CASTPGGDTQYF.

This sequence joins TRBV7-8 and TRBJ2-2; D gene unclear. The CDR3 is 15 amino acids. Trimming removed 5 bases from V and 4 bases from J, with 14 bases in between. CDR1 is SGHVS and CDR2 is FQNEAQ in the germline V gene. The CDR3 is CASSKLRGGTGELFF. CDR3 DNA: TGTGCCAGCAGCAAACTCCGTGGCGGCACCGGGGAGCTGTTTTTT.

The gene calls are TRBV6-5 and TRBJ2-7; perhaps TRBD1 as D (6 bases). This CDR3 has 14 residues. V was trimmed by 6 bases and J by 7 bases, leaving 19 bases between them. Germline CDR1 is MNHEY and CDR2 is SVGAGI. The CDR3 spells CASSDRWTVGEQYF. DNA of the CDR3: TGTGCCAGCAGCGACCGGTGGACAGTTGGGGAGCAGTACTTC.

The rearrangement links TRBV3-1 (or the pseudogene TRBV3-2) to TRBJ1-4, with D possibly being TRBD1 (5 bases). Trimming took off 3 bases at V and 1 base at J, with 12 bases between the two ends. This CDR3 is 16 amino acids long. The V gene's germline CDR1 is LGHDT and CDR2 YNNKEL (reference sequence). CDR3 DNA: TGTGCCAGCAGCCAGCGGCACGGGGGAACTAATGAAAAACTGTTTTTT. As protein: CASSQRHGGTNEKLFF.

This clone was seen a single time. The gene calls are TRBV6-5 and TRBJ1-2; D possibly corresponds to TRBD1 (5 bases). Trimming took 6 bases from V and 6 from J, leaving 14 bases between them. The CDR3 consists of 13 residues. Germline CDR1 reads MNHEY; CDR2 reads SVGAGI. The CDR3 nucleotides read TGTGCCAGCAGGTCCACGGGGGGGGATGGCTACACCTTC. Its protein is CASRSTGGDGYTF.

The chain carries TRBV30 and TRBJ2-7; the D gene is possibly TRBD1 (5 bases). The germline CDR1 and CDR2 sequences are GTSNPN and SVGIG (reference sequence). Deletions cut 3 bases from V and 1 base from J, with 10 bases between. CDR3 size: 13 residues. CDR3 amino acids: CAWRQAGSYEQYF. The CDR3 bases are TGTGCCTGGAGACAGGCAGGGTCCTACGAGCAGTACTTC.

The V and J genes are TRBV19 and TRBJ2-7; 11 nucleotides agree with TRBD2. The CDR3 spans 13 residues. Trimming cost V 9 bases and J 9 bases; bases outside gene matches: 10. CDR1 and CDR2 (germline): LNHDA, SQIVND (reference sequence). CDR3 bases: TGTGCCAGCGGTCAGGGACTAGCGGATGTGCAGTACTTC. Translating it yields CASGQGLADVQYF.

This chain connects TRBV27 to TRBJ2-1, with D possibly TRBD2 on 6 matching bases. Trimming cost V 4 bases and J 4 bases, with 8 bases left between them. Germline V lookup: CDR1 MNHEY, CDR2 SMNVEV (reference sequence). The CDR3 totals 13 residues. In DNA form, the CDR3 reads TGTGCCAGCAGTTGGGACTGGTACAATGAGCAGTTCTTC. Protein: CASSWDWYNEQFF.

The chain joins TRBV7-3 to TRBJ2-3, with TRBD1 matching over 11 bases. The CDR3 is 19 amino acids. The germline CDR1 and CDR2 sequences are SGHTA and FQGTGA. J was trimmed by 4 bases and V by 2 bases; bases with no gene match: 14. CDR3 protein: CASSLQRTGGAGGSDTQYF. In nucleotides, the CDR3 is TGTGCCAGCAGCTTACAAAGGACAGGGGGCGCGGGAGGCTCAGATACGCAGTATTTT. The whole variable domain, filled in from reference TRBV7-3 and TRBJ2-3, reads GAGVSQTPSNKVTEKGKYVELRCDPISGHTALYWYRQSLGQGPEFLIYFQGTGAADDSGLPNDRFFAVRPEGSVSTLKIQRTERGDSAVYLCASSLQRTGGAGGSDTQYFGPGTRLTVL.

This clone was counted a few times. The CDR3 DNA reads as TGTGCCACCAGTAGCCATACGGCCCCGTACGAGCAGTACTTC. Its protein product is CATSSHTAPYEQYF. The rearrangement uses TRBV24-1 and TRBJ2-7, with D unclear. CDR1 is KGHDR, CDR2 SFDVKD, per germline. The CDR3 runs 14 residues. Trimming took 6 bases from V and 4 from J, leaving 15 bases between them.

This sequence joins TRBV2 and TRBJ2-7, with D possibly being TRBD1 (6 bases). Trimming removed 3 bases at V and 4 bases at J, with 10 bases between. This CDR3 is built from 13 residues. Germline assignment: CDR1 SNHLY and CDR2 FYNNEI. CDR3 residues: CASSEAGAYEQYF. The CDR3 DNA is TGTGCCAGCAGTGAGGCAGGGGCTTACGAGCAGTACTTC.

The V call is TRBV30, the J call TRBJ2-5, with a tentative D call TRBD1 (6 bases). The V gene's germline CDR1 is GTSNPN and CDR2 SVGIG (reference sequence). Deletions cut 0 bases from V and 2 bases from J, with 13 bases between. There are 15 residues in the CDR3. As DNA, the CDR3 is TGTGCCTGGAGTGTGTCCGGGACACCGCAAGAGACCCAGTACTTC. This sequence encodes CAWSVSGTPQETQYF.

The chain has TRBV18 and TRBJ2-5, with 7 bases aligning to TRBD1. Germline assignment: CDR1 KGHSH and CDR2 LQKENI. V gave up 5 bases and J gave up 0 bases; unmatched junction bases: 6. This CDR3 is 15 amino acids long. The CDR3 DNA follows: TGTGCCAGCTCATATCAAGGGGGCTACCAAGAGACCCAGTACTTC. Protein: CASSYQGGYQETQYF.